These 18 T cell receptor beta chains originate from one sample sequenced in a study of shared clonotypes between healthy human individuals. Data came from immunoSEQ multiplex PCR; TCRdb stores just in-frame clones and leaves some out. The sample records 2.3 million or so clones, more than 80% being singletons. What was sequenced was naive CD4+ T cells from PBMCs. Subset described: CD45RA+ positively selected. The receptors derive from a man in his late teens or twenties in good health. Some clones in this sample may be carry-over from other donors' samples.

The chain has TRBV19 and TRBJ1-2; weak D call: TRBD1 (5 bases). V lost 3 bases to trimming and J lost 4 bases, with 12 bases between them. Germline V gene sequence: CDR1 LNHDA, CDR2 SQIVND (reference sequence). The CDR3 has 14 amino acids. CDR3 protein: CASSIAGGSYGYTF. DNA for the CDR3: TGTGCCAGTAGTATCGCGGGGGGGAGCTATGGCTACACCTTC.

The CDR3 spells CASREDRAGNQPQHF. Here the CDR3 DNA reads TGTGCCAGCAGGGAGGACAGGGCGGGCAATCAGCCCCAGCATTTT. The rearrangement links TRBV2 to TRBJ1-5; 8 bases are shared with TRBD1. This CDR3 spans 15 amino acids. Per the germline V gene, CDR1 is SNHLY and CDR2 is FYNNEI. V lost 6 bases, J lost 2 bases, and 6 bases stayed unmatched.

The gene calls are TRBV19 and TRBJ2-7, with a possible D match to TRBD1 (5 bases). The CDR3 spans 15 residues. Germline lookup yields CDR1 LNHDA and CDR2 SQIVND (reference sequence). V was cut by 3 bases and J by 2 bases, with 14 bases left in between. DNA for the CDR3: TGTGCCAGTAGTATGGGGCAGCCAAACGCCTACGAGCAGTACTTC. As protein: CASSMGQPNAYEQYF.

Details on this clone: The same CDR3 arises from other DNA sequences in this sample as well. The chain joins TRBV20-1 to TRBJ2-1, with D unclear. There are 10 residues in the CDR3. The germline V gene has CDR1 DFQATT and CDR2 SNEGSKA (reference sequence). V lost 6 bases and J lost 7, with 7 bases in between. CDR3 in amino acids: CSALRNEQFF. CDR3 sequence (DNA): TGCAGTGCGTTACGGAATGAGCAGTTCTTC.

CDR3 sequence: CASSLLDRHNEQFF. The CDR3 nucleotides read TGCGCCAGCAGCTTGTTGGACAGACACAATGAGCAGTTCTTC. The chain couples TRBV5-1 to TRBJ2-1; a possible D gene is TRBD1 (6 bases). Trimming pared 1 base from V and 5 bases from J, leaving 10 bases between. CDR3 size: 14 residues. Germline V gene data show CDR1 as SGHRS and CDR2 as YFSETQ.

This chain uses TRBV15 with TRBJ1-3; D unresolved. The germline gives CDR1 LNHNV, CDR2 YYDKDF (reference sequence). V shed 1 base and J shed 3 bases, with 4 bases lying between them. The CDR3 consists of 13 residues. CDR3 amino acids: CATSRVFGNTIYF. In DNA form, the CDR3 reads TGTGCCACCAGCAGAGTTTTTGGAAACACCATATATTTT.

The chain carries TRBV27 and TRBJ1-1; tentative D call: TRBD1 (5 bases). Germline lookup yields CDR1 MNHEY and CDR2 SMNVEV (reference sequence). V lost 2 bases to trimming and J lost 1 base, with 8 bases between them. CDR3 length: 14 residues. The CDR3 sequence is CASSLGTGNTEAFF. The CDR3 DNA sequence: TGTGCCAGCAGTTTAGGGACGGGGAACACTGAAGCTTTCTTT.

The chain uses TRBV29-1 and TRBJ2-1, with 10 bases that match TRBD2. Germline assignment: CDR1 SQVTM and CDR2 ANQGSEA. With 7 bases clipped from V and 1 base from J, the junction kept 7 bases outside the gene matches. The CDR3 runs 15 residues. The CDR3 reads CSALSSGRSYNEQFF. The CDR3 region has the DNA TGCAGCGCACTATCTAGCGGGAGATCCTACAATGAGCAGTTCTTC.

CDR3 loop: CATSRIQERTYGYTF. For the CDR3, the DNA is TGTGCCACCAGCAGGATACAGGAGAGGACGTATGGCTACACCTTC. The V and J genes are TRBV15 and TRBJ1-2, with a possible D match to TRBD1 (5 bases). The CDR3 length is 15 residues. Between the trimmed V and J ends, which lost 3 bases and 5 bases, there was a span of 16 bases. The V gene's germline CDR1 is LNHNV and CDR2 YYDKDF (reference sequence).

The chain has TRBV25-1 and TRBJ1-1; tentatively, D is TRBD1 (5 bases). Germline CDR1 is MGHDK and CDR2 is SYGVNS. This CDR3 is built from 13 residues. Deletions cut 7 bases from V and 7 bases from J, with 16 bases between. The CDR3 DNA sequence: TGTGCCAGCACCCGGGCACCAGGGTTTGAAGCTTTCTTT. This codes for CASTRAPGFEAFF.

The chain carries TRBV29-1 and TRBJ1-2, with TRBD1 matching 7 bases. CDR3 length equals 10 residues. The germline V gene has CDR1 SQVTM and CDR2 ANQGSEA. The V segment lost 7 bases and the J segment 8 bases; nucleotides outside the gene matches: 4. The CDR3 sequence: CSAQGGGYTF. The DNA for the CDR3 is TGCAGCGCCCAGGGGGGGGGCTACACCTTC.

The chain uses TRBV2 and TRBJ1-4; 7 nucleotides align to TRBD1. Germline V gene data show CDR1 as SNHLY and CDR2 as FYNNEI. The CDR3 totals 15 residues. The J segment lost 3 bases and the V segment lost 4 bases, leaving 5 bases of the junction unmatched. In DNA, the CDR3 is TGTGCCAGCAGTGGACAGGGATCGGCTAATGAAAAACTGTTTTTT. Its protein is CASSGQGSANEKLFF.

The chain recombines TRBV29-1 with TRBJ2-4, with a tentative D call TRBD1 (6 bases). Trimming removed 3 bases at V and 8 bases at J, with 20 bases between. Germline CDR1 reads SQVTM; CDR2 reads ANQGSEA. This CDR3 has 15 amino acids. Written as DNA, the CDR3 is TGCAGCGTTGAGGGGGCTTCGGGGTTGGGCGACATTCAGTACTTC. As protein: CSVEGASGLGDIQYF.

In DNA, the CDR3 is TGCGCCAGCAGCGCGGGACCGTCCTACGAGCAGTACTTC. Protein sequence: CASSAGPSYEQYF. The chain joins TRBV5-1 to TRBJ2-7; a possible D gene is TRBD2 (6 bases). This CDR3 has 13 residues. Trimming shortened V by 4 bases and J by 1 base, and 9 bases separated the two germline ends. Germline CDR1 reads SGHRS; CDR2 reads YFSETQ.

The chain combines TRBV7-2 with TRBJ2-3, with D possibly being TRBD1 or TRBD2 (6 bases each). Per germline, CDR1 SGHTA and CDR2 FQGNSA. The CDR3 sequence is 14 residues long. Deletions cut 2 bases from V and 6 bases from J, with 12 bases between. The CDR3 loop is CASSLMHGGDTQYF. In DNA form, the CDR3 reads TGTGCCAGCAGCTTAATGCACGGGGGCGATACGCAGTATTTT.

The chain is built from TRBV9 and TRBJ2-3; a possible D gene is TRBD1 (6 bases). Trimming took off 3 bases at V and 6 bases at J, with 17 bases between the two ends. CDR3 length equals 15 residues. Looked up from germline, CDR1 is SGDLS and CDR2 is YYNGEE. CDR3 bases: TGTGCCAGCAGCGCCGGGACATCGTCTATGGATACGCAGTATTTT. It codes for CASSAGTSSMDTQYF.

V usage is TRBV20-1 and J usage is TRBJ1-1, with D uncertain. Germline CDR1 is DFQATT and CDR2 is SNEGSKA (reference sequence). Trimming removed 3 bases at V and 7 bases at J, with 9 bases between. This CDR3 is 11 amino acids long. CDR3 in amino acids: CSASSWGEAFF. The CDR3 nucleotides are TGCAGTGCTAGTTCCTGGGGTGAAGCTTTCTTT.

The chain employs TRBV5-8 and TRBJ2-5, with D perhaps being TRBD1 or TRBD2 (5 bases each). Trimming shortened V by 6 bases and J by 5 bases, and 17 bases separated the two germline ends. Germline V CDR1 and CDR2: SGHTS, YDEGEE. There are 14 residues in the CDR3. The CDR3: CASTRRGVIETQYF. Written as DNA, the CDR3 is TGTGCCAGCACCCGAAGAGGGGTGATTGAGACCCAGTACTTC.